These 27 T cell receptor beta chains originate from one sample sequenced in a study of T-cell reconstitution after alpha-beta-depleted transplantation in children. The authors prepared the TCRbeta library with unique molecular identifiers. Each CDR3 protein is one row after TCRdb ran MiXCR on the PCR reads. In the table there are some 600,000 distinct CDR3 sequences, around 13% of which are singletons. Sample: PBMCs, mostly from graft donor cells, taken 360 days after TCRalphabeta/CD19-depleted stem cell transplant. Receptors were obtained from a male patient under 18 who had a stem cell transplant for acute myeloid leukemia, so the T cells may come from the graft donor.

This clonotype has a handful of counts. This sequence joins TRBV7-9 and TRBJ2-3; no definite D call. V was trimmed by 0 bases and J by 5 bases, leaving 9 bases between them. CDR3 length: 14 amino acids. Germline lookup yields CDR1 SEHNR and CDR2 FQNEAQ (reference sequence). DNA of the CDR3: TGTGCCAGCAGCTTAGCGTCCGCCGGAGATACGCAGTATTTT. Residues: CASSLASAGDTQYF.

The sample holds many counts of this clonotype. The chain recombines TRBV20-1 with TRBJ2-5; D remains unclear. V shed 2 bases and J shed 4 bases, with 5 bases lying between them. Germline values: CDR1 DFQATT, CDR2 SNEGSKA (reference sequence). The CDR3 runs 11 residues. The chain's CDR3 is CSARWGETQYF. CDR3 DNA sequence: TGCAGTGCTAGATGGGGAGAGACCCAGTACTTC.

This clonotype was counted at least ten times. The chain has TRBV7-8 and TRBJ2-7; 9 bases align to TRBD2. The CDR3 sequence is 14 residues long. J was trimmed by 3 bases and V by 1 base; bases with no gene match: 1. The germline CDR1 and CDR2 sequences are SGHVS and FQNEAQ. This CDR3 reads CASSLEAGGYEQYF. CDR3 sequence (DNA): TGTGCCAGCAGCTTAGAAGCGGGAGGCTACGAGCAGTACTTC.

This clonotype appeared many times. The chain combines TRBV20-1 with TRBJ1-1; possible D gene TRBD1, 5 bases. There are 12 residues in the CDR3. Germline lookup yields CDR1 DFQATT and CDR2 SNEGSKA (reference sequence). Trimming shortened V by 6 bases and J by 6 bases, and 14 bases separated the two germline ends. The CDR3 here is CSAGTATSEAFF. The CDR3 DNA sequence: TGCAGTGCGGGGACTGCAACCTCTGAAGCTTTCTTT.

The chain has TRBV29-1 and TRBJ2-7; tentatively, D is TRBD2 (5 bases). The CDR3 runs to 12 residues. The germline V and J ends were trimmed by 6 bases and 5 bases, with 14 bases remaining between them. The germline V gene encodes CDR1 SQVTM and CDR2 ANQGSEA. CDR3 loop: CSVRTPPDEQYF. Here the CDR3 DNA reads TGCAGCGTCCGGACTCCTCCTGACGAGCAGTACTTC.

This clonotype has more than one count but fewer than ten. J is TRBJ1-5 and V is TRBV30; D remains ambiguous. The ends were cut back, 0 bases at V and 5 bases at J, with 11 bases in the middle. Germline V CDR1 and CDR2: GTSNPN, SVGIG (reference sequence). The CDR3 is 14 amino acids. The CDR3: CAWSVLDLDQPQHF. The CDR3 nucleotides read TGTGCCTGGAGTGTATTGGATTTAGATCAGCCCCAGCATTTT.

The gene calls are TRBV9 and TRBJ2-7; 7 bases align to TRBD1. CDR3 length: 15 residues. Germline CDR1 reads SGDLS; CDR2 reads YYNGEE. The V gene end was trimmed by 0 bases and the J gene end by 4 bases; junction bases not matched to a gene: 7. CDR3 DNA: TGTGCCAGCAGCGTAGATGAGACAGGGCGGTACGAGCAGTACTTC. This gives the protein CASSVDETGRYEQYF.

This clonotype was seen only a few times. The rearrangement links TRBV30 to TRBJ1-1, with D uncertain. This CDR3 has 12 residues. V was pared by 7 bases and J by 6 bases, with 15 bases between. Per the germline V gene, CDR1 is GTSNPN and CDR2 is SVGIG (reference sequence). The CDR3 DNA reads as TGTGCCTCCAGCCCAGGCCAGGCTGAAGCTTTCTTT. It encodes CASSPGQAEAFF.

This clonotype appeared a single time. The chain links TRBV12-3 or TRBV12-4 to TRBJ1-2; perhaps TRBD1 as D (6 bases). This CDR3 has 15 amino acids. Trimming cost V 1 base and J 2 bases, with 11 bases left between them. The DNA of the CDR3 is TGTGCCAGCAGTTTAGTGGGGGGCTCGAACTATGGCTACACCTTC. It encodes CASSLVGGSNYGYTF.

This rearrangement joins TRBV7-6 to TRBJ2-1; tentatively, D is TRBD2 (6 bases). This CDR3 contains 12 residues. The germline V and J ends were trimmed by 11 bases and 6 bases, with 14 bases remaining between them. Germline V gene data show CDR1 as SGHVS and CDR2 as FNYEAQ. The CDR3 sequence is CACGESVNEQFF. DNA for the CDR3: TGTGCCTGCGGGGAGTCGGTCAATGAGCAGTTCTTC.

Many counts were recorded for this clonotype. V is TRBV11-2 and J is TRBJ1-6, with 7 bases aligning to TRBD1. J gave up 9 bases and V 0 bases, and 8 bases lay outside the gene matches. The CDR3 contains 16 residues. The V gene's germline CDR1 is SGHAT and CDR2 FQNNGV. The CDR3 coding sequence is TGTGCCAGCAGCTTAGATTTGACGAAGGGGGCTTCACCCCTCCACTTT. Translated: CASSLDLTKGASPLHF. Variable domain in full (rest from reference TRBV11-2 and TRBJ1-6): EAGVAQSPRYKIIEKRQSVAFWCNPISGHATLYWYQQILGQGPKLLIQFQNNGVVDDSQLPKDRFSAERLKGVDSTLKIQPAKLEDSAVYLCASSLDLTKGASPLHFGNGTRLTVT.

The chain's CDR3 is CASSLQASFTNEQYF. The CDR3, as DNA: TGTGCCAGCAGTTTACAGGCTTCCTTTACGAACGAGCAGTACTTC. The gene calls are TRBV2 and TRBJ2-7; D perhaps matches TRBD1 (5 bases). CDR1 and CDR2 (germline): SNHLY, FYNNEI. The CDR3 covers 15 residues. Trimming removed 5 bases from V and 5 bases from J, with 19 bases in between. The whole variable domain, filled in from reference TRBV2 and TRBJ2-7, reads EPEVTQTPSHQVTQMGQEVILRCVPISNHLYFYWYRQILGQKVEFLVSFYNNEISEKSEIFDDQFSVERPDGSNFTLKIRSTKLEDSAMYFCASSLQASFTNEQYFGPGTRLTVT.

This clonotype has a handful of counts. The chain recombines TRBV29-1 with TRBJ2-1; perhaps TRBD2 as D (5 bases). The V gene's germline CDR1 is SQVTM and CDR2 ANQGSEA. V gave up 3 bases and J gave up 4 bases, with 16 bases separating them. The CDR3 is made up of 15 amino acids. The CDR3 spells CSVDAAGSGYNEQFF. CDR3 sequence (DNA): TGCAGCGTTGATGCCGCGGGTTCGGGTTACAATGAGCAGTTCTTC.

For the CDR3, the DNA is TGCAGTGTGACGGGAATTGTGAACACCGGGGAGCTGTTTTTT. Translating it yields CSVTGIVNTGELFF. V usage is TRBV20-1 and J usage is TRBJ2-2; D is perhaps TRBD2 (5 bases). This CDR3 has 14 amino acids. V was clipped by 7 bases and J by 1 base, with 13 bases between them. Germline CDR1 reads DFQATT; CDR2 reads SNEGSKA (reference sequence).

This clonotype was detected many times. The V and J genes are TRBV25-1 and TRBJ2-7; perhaps TRBD1 as D (5 bases). The CDR3 covers 15 residues. Germline V gene sequence: CDR1 MGHDK, CDR2 SYGVNS. V lost 2 bases to trimming and J lost 0 bases, with 11 bases between them. In DNA form, the CDR3 reads TGTGCCAGCAGTGAACCCCACAGGCCCTCCTACGAGCAGTACTTC. This encodes CASSEPHRPSYEQYF.

V is TRBV7-3 and J is TRBJ2-1; 11 bases line up with TRBD2. Per the germline V gene, CDR1 is SGHTA and CDR2 is FQGTGA. The CDR3 extends over 15 amino acids. J gave up 5 bases and V 5 bases, and 5 bases lay outside the gene matches. This CDR3 is CASSPSGLADNEQFF. DNA for the CDR3: TGTGCCAGCAGCCCCTCGGGACTAGCGGACAATGAGCAGTTCTTC. The full variable domain, completed using reference TRBV7-3 and TRBJ2-1, is GAGVSQTPSNKVTEKGKYVELRCDPISGHTALYWYRQSLGQGPEFLIYFQGTGAADDSGLPNDRFFAVRPEGSVSTLKIQRTERGDSAVYLCASSPSGLADNEQFFGPGTRLTVL.

The sample holds a few counts of this clonotype. The V call is TRBV21-1, the J call TRBJ2-7; the DNA was not used to check the table's D call, TRBD2. TRBV21-1 corresponds to a pseudogene. The CDR3 extends over 17 amino acids. The CDR3 spells CASSRTTDGTSEYEQYF. The CDR3 DNA is TGTGCCAGCAGCAGGACGACGGACGGGACTAGCGAGTACGAGCAGTACTTC.

The sample holds many counts of this clonotype. The genes are TRBV14 and TRBJ2-1; 12 bases agree with TRBD2. J was trimmed by 8 bases and V by 0 bases; bases with no gene match: 11. CDR1 and CDR2 from the germline V gene are SGHDN and FVKESK. This CDR3 spans 18 amino acids. The CDR3 nucleotides read TGTGCCAGCAGCCAAGATGGCGCTAGCGGGAGGGAGATTGATGAGCAGTTCTTC. It specifies CASSQDGASGREIDEQFF.

This clonotype has ten or more counts. This chain connects TRBV7-2 to TRBJ2-1; 15 bases line up with TRBD2. The germline V gene encodes CDR1 SGHTA and CDR2 FQGNSA. This CDR3 is built from 15 residues. V lost 5 bases, J lost 6 bases, and 2 bases stayed unmatched. The CDR3 loop reads CASSAGLAGGNEQFF. In DNA, the CDR3 is TGTGCCAGCAGCGCGGGACTAGCGGGAGGCAATGAGCAGTTCTTC.

This clonotype appeared a few times. The chain employs TRBV7-2 and TRBJ2-1, with 9 nucleotides matching TRBD1. V was pared by 5 bases and J by 4 bases, with 24 bases of the junction left unmatched. The length of the CDR3 is 21 residues. The germline V gene has CDR1 SGHTA and CDR2 FQGNSA. The CDR3: CASSPIHPPKDRGYRYNEQFF. CDR3 coding DNA: TGTGCCAGCAGCCCTATACACCCCCCTAAGGACAGGGGATATAGGTACAATGAGCAGTTCTTC.

This clonotype was observed a handful of times. The rearrangement joins TRBV11-1 to TRBJ2-5; possible D gene TRBD1, 5 bases. The CDR3 runs to 13 residues. V was clipped by 5 bases and J by 10 bases, with 17 bases between them. CDR1 and CDR2 (germline): SGHAT, FQDESV (reference sequence). DNA for the CDR3: TGTGCCAGCAGCAACCCAACTACAGGAAGCCAGTACTTC. The encoded protein is CASSNPTTGSQYF.

The rearrangement uses TRBV6-5 and TRBJ1-3; D is uncertain. Deletions cut 0 bases from V and 2 bases from J, with 8 bases between. CDR1 is MNHEY and CDR2 is SVGAGI in the germline V gene. The CDR3 runs to 15 residues. In DNA, the CDR3 is TGTGCCAGCAGTTACTCGGCGTTTACTGGAAACACCATATATTTT. Its protein product is CASSYSAFTGNTIYF.

This clonotype was seen repeatedly, ten times or more. Its ends do not fully match the called genes, so a read error is possible. This chain joins TRBV12-3 or TRBV12-4 and TRBJ2-3; TRBD1 aligns across 8 bases. This CDR3 has 11 amino acids. The CDR3 protein is CASSPLGQASF. The CDR3 DNA reads as TGTGCCAGCAGCCCCTTGGGACAGGCGTCTTTT.

This clonotype appeared many times. V gene TRBV5-1 combines with J gene TRBJ2-5; D may be TRBD1 (5 bases). The V gene lost 3 bases and the J gene lost 4 bases, with 16 bases spanning the gap. The CDR3 spans 15 residues. In germline, CDR1 is SGHRS, CDR2 YFSETQ. The CDR3 sequence: CASSWTKPPGETQYF. The DNA of the CDR3 is TGCGCCAGCAGCTGGACAAAGCCCCCCGGAGAGACCCAGTACTTC. The full variable domain, in which reference TRBV5-1 and TRBJ2-5 provide the parts outside the CDR3, is KAGVTQTPRYLIKTRGQQVTLSCSPISGHRSVSWYQQTPGQGLQFLFEYFSETQRNKGNFPGRFSGRQFSNSRSEMNVSTLELGDSALYLCASSWTKPPGETQYFGPGTRLLVL.

There are many counts of this clonotype. The rearrangement uses TRBV29-1 and TRBJ2-2; 7 bases agree with TRBD1. The V gene end was trimmed by 7 bases and the J gene end by 0 bases; junction bases not matched to a gene: 5. Germline loops: CDR1 SQVTM, CDR2 ANQGSEA. The CDR3 is made up of 14 amino acids. CDR3 amino acids: CSGRDRTNTGELFF. In DNA, the CDR3 is TGCAGCGGCCGGGACAGAACGAACACCGGGGAGCTGTTTTTT.

This clonotype was detected only a few times. The chain is built from TRBV29-1 and TRBJ2-1, with 10 bases aligning to TRBD2. The V segment lost 6 bases and the J segment 5 bases; nucleotides outside the gene matches: 10. This CDR3 comprises 15 residues. Germline V gives CDR1 SQVTM, CDR2 ANQGSEA. The CDR3 spells CSVASGRILDNEQFF. The CDR3 DNA follows: TGCAGCGTAGCTAGCGGGAGAATCCTCGACAATGAGCAGTTCTTC.

The V gene is TRBV5-1, the J gene TRBJ2-7; D unresolved. Germline V gene sequence: CDR1 SGHRS, CDR2 YFSETQ. V shed 0 bases and J shed 2 bases, with 12 bases lying between them. The CDR3 loop spans 15 amino acids. CDR3 region: CASSLEAGYPYEQYF. The CDR3 bases are TGCGCCAGCAGCTTGGAGGCAGGCTATCCCTACGAGCAGTACTTC.